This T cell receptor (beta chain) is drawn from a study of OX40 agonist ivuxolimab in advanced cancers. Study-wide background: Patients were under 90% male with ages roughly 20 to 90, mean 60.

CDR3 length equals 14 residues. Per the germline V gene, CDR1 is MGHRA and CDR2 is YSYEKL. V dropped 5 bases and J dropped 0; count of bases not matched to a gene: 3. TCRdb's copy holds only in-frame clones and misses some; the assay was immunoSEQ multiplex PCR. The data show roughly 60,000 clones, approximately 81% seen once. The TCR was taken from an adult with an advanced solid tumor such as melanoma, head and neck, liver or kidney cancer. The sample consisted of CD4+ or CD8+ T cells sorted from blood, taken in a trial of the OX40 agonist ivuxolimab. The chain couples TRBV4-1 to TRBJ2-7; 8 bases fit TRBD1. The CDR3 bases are TGCGCCAGCAGCGGACAGGGAAGCTCCTACGAGCAGTACTTC. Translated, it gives CASSGQGSSYEQYF.